The 23 T cell receptor beta chains below come from one sample, sequenced in a study of cytomegalovirus exposure and HLA in healthy donors. The PCR made use of 60 Vbeta and 13 Jbeta primers. Only in-frame clones appear in the TCRdb table, and some are missing; sequencing was by immunoSEQ multiplex PCR. In the table there are approximately 190,000 clones, around 90% of which are singletons. The sample taken for sequencing was PBMCs. The receptor set was obtained from a boy younger than 10 in good health and CMV-seronegative.

The chain carries TRBV6-5 and TRBJ2-5, with TRBD2 identical over 9 bases. The V segment lost 7 bases and the J segment 5 bases; nucleotides outside the gene matches: 8. The CDR3 length is 14 residues. Germline V CDR1 and CDR2: MNHEY, SVGAGI. CDR3 residues: CASTQRGTSETQYF. The CDR3 coding sequence is TGTGCCAGCACCCAGAGAGGGACTAGCGAGACCCAGTACTTC.

The chain recombines TRBV28 with TRBJ1-1; D uncertain. The V end was cut by 5 bases, the J end by 0 bases, with 16 bases between. The CDR3 sequence is 16 residues long. Germline-derived CDR1 and CDR2 are MDHEN and SYDVKM. CDR3: CASSRPWRYMNTEAFF. DNA of the CDR3: TGTGCCAGCAGTCGCCCCTGGAGATACATGAACACTGAAGCTTTCTTT.

The CDR3 sequence: CASSTNRGQGVYNEQFF. CDR3 nucleotides: TGCGCCAGCAGTACGAACCGGGGACAGGGAGTTTACAATGAGCAGTTCTTC. The chain uses TRBV10-1 and TRBJ2-1; 9 positions agree with TRBD1. Germline CDR1 reads WNHNN; CDR2 reads SYGVQD (reference sequence). The CDR3 loop spans 17 amino acids. V shed 5 bases and J 4 bases; nucleotides not matched to a gene: 12.

This chain links TRBV19 with TRBJ1-4; 11 positions agree with TRBD1. This CDR3 is built from 15 residues. The V gene end was trimmed by 4 bases and the J gene end by 5 bases; junction bases not matched to a gene: 3. Per the germline V gene, CDR1 is LNHDA and CDR2 is SQIVND (reference sequence). In DNA form, the CDR3 reads TGTGCCAGTAGTAGAAGGACAGGGGGCAATGAAAAACTGTTTTTT. It encodes CASSRRTGGNEKLFF.

V gene TRBV15 combines with J gene TRBJ2-3, with 8 positions matching TRBD2. From germline, CDR1 is LNHNV and CDR2 YYDKDF (reference sequence). V shed 1 base, J shed 4 bases, and the junction held 7 bases outside the gene matches. The CDR3 consists of 16 residues. The CDR3 bases are TGTGCCACCAGCAGAGGGTGGGACGGGAGGGCAGATACGCAGTATTTT. It is translated as CATSRGWDGRADTQYF.

The chain uses TRBV7-3 and TRBJ2-1; 8 nucleotides agree with TRBD2. The CDR3 is 15 residues long. The germline V gene has CDR1 SGHTA and CDR2 FQGTGA. V lost 0 bases and J lost 7; bases outside the gene matches: 5. DNA for the CDR3: TGTGCCAGCAGCTTAACCGCGGCTAGCGGGAATGAGCAGTTCTTC. Residues: CASSLTAASGNEQFF.

The chain joins TRBV5-5 to TRBJ2-7, with 7 bases identical to TRBD2. From germline, CDR1 is SGHKS and CDR2 YYEKEE (reference sequence). The length of the CDR3 is 12 residues. J was trimmed by 8 bases and V by 6 bases; bases with no gene match: 8. DNA of the CDR3: TGTGCCAGCACCTCGGGACTACGGAAGCAGTACTTC. Protein: CASTSGLRKQYF.

This clone was recorded once. The chain employs TRBV11-1 and TRBJ2-5, with 7 bases that match TRBD1. Germline V gene sequence: CDR1 SGHAT, CDR2 FQDESV (reference sequence). This CDR3 spans 13 amino acids. Germline trimming cut 5 bases from V and 3 bases from J; bases unmatched to any gene: 3. The CDR3 DNA follows: TGTGCCAGCAGCACCGGGACAGAAGAGACCCAGTACTTC. Translation gives CASSTGTEETQYF.

The chain couples TRBV11-2 to TRBJ2-7; no clear D. Germline V CDR1 and CDR2: SGHAT, FQNNGV. Trimming pared 5 bases from V and 2 bases from J, leaving 10 bases between. The CDR3 is 13 amino acids. The CDR3 region is CASSDLETYEQYF. CDR3 bases: TGTGCCAGCAGCGACTTGGAAACCTACGAGCAGTACTTC.

The chain carries TRBV6-4 and TRBJ1-2, with TRBD1 matching over 7 bases. V shed 1 base, J shed 4 bases, and the junction held 6 bases outside the gene matches. There are 15 residues in the CDR3. The V gene's germline CDR1 is MRHNA and CDR2 SNTAGT. The DNA of the CDR3 is TGTGCCAGCAGTGACTTACCCGGGACAGCCTATGGCTACACCTTC. This translates into CASSDLPGTAYGYTF.

V is TRBV19 and J is TRBJ1-1, with a weak D call TRBD1 (5 bases). Germline CDR1 reads LNHDA; CDR2 reads SQIVND (reference sequence). This CDR3 is 17 amino acids long. The germline V and J ends were trimmed by 5 bases and 0 bases, with 19 bases remaining between them. The CDR3 region is CASSLPARLGVNTEAFF. In DNA form, the CDR3 reads TGTGCCAGTAGTCTCCCCGCACGCCTAGGGGTGAACACTGAAGCTTTCTTT.

The CDR3 is CASSLFGTEDGYTF. CDR3 in DNA: TGTGCCAGCAGCCTTTTCGGGACAGAGGATGGCTACACCTTC. The chain carries TRBV9 and TRBJ1-2, with TRBD1 matching 7 bases. The J segment lost 6 bases and the V segment lost 4 bases, leaving 9 bases of the junction unmatched. Germline V lookup: CDR1 SGDLS, CDR2 YYNGEE. The CDR3 runs 14 residues.

This chain links TRBV18 with TRBJ2-5; TRBD1 agrees at 9 bases. Germline trimming cut 4 bases from V and 3 bases from J; bases unmatched to any gene: 21. The germline gives CDR1 KGHSH, CDR2 LQKENI. This CDR3 region has 20 residues. The CDR3 loop reads CASSLTKSLTDRGSKETQYF. In nucleotides, the CDR3 is TGTGCCAGCTCACTTACCAAGTCATTGACCGACAGGGGGTCAAAAGAGACCCAGTACTTC.

This clone was detected once. The rearrangement joins TRBV2 to TRBJ2-2; 9 bases match TRBD1. Trimming cost V 5 bases and J 2 bases; bases outside gene matches: 9. Looked up from germline, CDR1 is SNHLY and CDR2 is FYNNEI. The CDR3 is made up of 17 amino acids. The CDR3 loop reads CASSPVPGQGNTGELFF. CDR3 nucleotides: TGTGCCAGCAGTCCCGTACCGGGACAGGGCAACACCGGGGAGCTGTTTTTT.

This chain uses TRBV29-1 with TRBJ2-3; D is possibly TRBD1 (5 bases). Germline loops: CDR1 SQVTM, CDR2 ANQGSEA. V was cut by 5 bases and J by 0 bases, with 12 bases left in between. This CDR3 has 14 amino acids. The CDR3 sequence: CSVTDKTSTDTQYF. The CDR3 DNA reads as TGCAGCGTTACGGACAAGACTAGCACAGATACGCAGTATTTT.

This chain connects TRBV7-3 to TRBJ2-1, with TRBD2 matching over 11 bases. The CDR3 contains 22 residues. From germline, CDR1 is SGHTA and CDR2 FQGTGA. The V segment lost 2 bases and the J segment 0 bases; nucleotides outside the gene matches: 18. CDR3 DNA: TGTGCCAGCAGCTTATCGGTCTCACTAGCGGGGGCCGTAGGAAGCTCCTACAATGAGCAGTTCTTC. Translating gives CASSLSVSLAGAVGSSYNEQFF.

The chain joins TRBV10-3 to TRBJ2-5, with D possibly matching TRBD1 (5 bases). The closer fit of TRBJ2-7 to the DNA end suggests the J call may be wrong. This CDR3 region has 15 residues. Per the germline V gene, CDR1 is ENHRY and CDR2 is SYGVKD. CDR3 sequence: CAIRLQGEVSYEQYF. The CDR3 DNA is TGTGCCATCAGACTCCAAGGGGAAGTTTCCTACGAGCAGTACTTC.

The rearrangement links TRBV27 to TRBJ2-7, with 11 bases that match TRBD1. V was clipped by 4 bases and J by 3 bases; unmatched bases: 8. CDR3 size: 16 residues. CDR1 is MNHEY, CDR2 SMNVEV, per germline (reference sequence). CDR3 loop: CASSSYPGQGVYEQYF. CDR3 sequence (DNA): TGTGCCAGCAGTTCCTATCCGGGACAGGGGGTCTACGAGCAGTACTTC.

This sequence joins TRBV28 and TRBJ1-2; D call uncertain. This CDR3 has 12 amino acids. CDR1 and CDR2 (germline): MDHEN, SYDVKM. The germline V and J ends were trimmed by 10 bases and 0 bases, with 9 bases remaining between them. The CDR3 sequence: CATDTTNYGYTF. DNA of the CDR3: TGTGCCACCGACACGACTAACTATGGCTACACCTTC.

V gene TRBV4-2 combines with J gene TRBJ1-5; 7 nucleotides agree with TRBD1. Germline V CDR1 and CDR2: LGHNA, YNFKEQ. The CDR3 is made up of 14 amino acids. V gave up 5 bases and J gave up 7 bases; unmatched junction bases: 8. DNA for the CDR3: TGTGCCAGCAGCTTATCGACAGGGTACCAGCCCCAGCATTTT. This translates into CASSLSTGYQPQHF.

V usage is TRBV9 and J usage is TRBJ2-1; D unresolved. In germline, CDR1 is SGDLS, CDR2 YYNGEE. Trimming left V 0 bases short and J 13 bases short, with 11 bases between. This CDR3 region has 12 residues. CDR3 amino acids: CASSVDSHPQFF. CDR3 in DNA: TGTGCCAGCAGCGTAGACAGCCACCCTCAGTTCTTC.

This chain joins TRBV5-4 and TRBJ1-2; no firm D call. The CDR3 spans 14 residues. Germline CDR1 and CDR2: SGHNT and YYREEE (reference sequence). Trimming cost V 4 bases and J 8 bases, with 18 bases left between them. DNA for the CDR3: TGTGCCAGCAGCCTGAGAGGGTTGAGGAACGGCTACACCTTC. Residues: CASSLRGLRNGYTF.

This clone was seen just once. J is TRBJ2-3 and V is TRBV7-9; D unresolved. With 5 bases removed from V and 2 bases from J, the gap between germline ends came to 5 bases. This CDR3 is 12 amino acids long. Germline V lookup: CDR1 SEHNR, CDR2 FQNEAQ (reference sequence). In nucleotides, the CDR3 is TGTGCCAGCAGCCCCCACACAGATACGCAGTATTTT. This encodes CASSPHTDTQYF.